Each of the 29 T cell receptor beta chains below was sequenced from the same sample in a study of T cells in Graves' hyperthyroidism and ophthalmopathy. Researchers amplified the TCR beta CDR3 regions from RNA transcripts. Using the HTBI primer set, a first-round RT-PCR was run on the TCR CDR3. From the multiplex PCR reads, TCRdb called clonotypes with MiXCR, one entry per CDR3 protein. The repertoire holds 600,000 to 700,000 distinct CDR3 sequences, with roughly 46% as singletons. The specimen was peripheral blood or thyroid tissue (not recorded which). Receptors originate from an adult man with Graves' disease, either hyperthyroidism or ophthalmopathy (not recorded which).

The rearrangement links TRBV5-1 to TRBJ1-1; TRBD1 is a possible D gene (5 bases). Germline CDR1 SGHRS, CDR2 YFSETQ. The length of the CDR3 is 15 residues. Trimming removed 0 bases from V and 3 bases from J, with 12 bases in between. For the CDR3, the DNA is TGCGCCAGCAGCTTGGAGGGAGGGGTGGACACTGAAGCTTTCTTT. This codes for CASSLEGGVDTEAFF.

The chain carries TRBV14 and TRBJ1-1, with D hard to call. The CDR3 is 14 residues long. The ends were cut back, 1 base at V and 1 base at J, with 7 bases in the middle. Germline CDR1 reads SGHDN; CDR2 reads FVKESK. This chain's CDR3 is CASSQAQPNTEAFF. CDR3 nucleotide sequence: TGTGCCAGCAGCCAAGCACAGCCGAACACTGAAGCTTTCTTT.

The rearrangement links TRBV28 to TRBJ2-7; 8 bases agree with TRBD1. V shed 5 bases and J 5 bases; nucleotides not matched to a gene: 8. Germline CDR1 reads MDHEN; CDR2 reads SYDVKM. The CDR3 is 14 amino acids. CDR3 in amino acids: CASSRTGLRDEQYF. CDR3 sequence (DNA): TGTGCCAGCAGTAGGACAGGGTTACGCGACGAGCAGTACTTC.

This clonotype was seen only once. The genes are TRBV2 and TRBJ2-7, with a possible D match to TRBD2 (6 bases). The CDR3 is 13 residues long. In germline, CDR1 is SNHLY, CDR2 FYNNEI. Between the trimmed V and J ends, which lost 6 bases and 5 bases, there was a span of 14 bases. The CDR3 loop reads CASSTGSIDEQYF. CDR3 coding DNA: TGTGCCAGCAGCACCGGGAGCATCGACGAGCAGTACTTC. Full variable domain (outside the CDR3, taken from reference TRBV2 and TRBJ2-7): EPEVTQTPSHQVTQMGQEVILRCVPISNHLYFYWYRQILGQKVEFLVSFYNNEISEKSEIFDDQFSVERPDGSNFTLKIRSTKLEDSAMYFCASSTGSIDEQYFGPGTRLTVT.

The chain carries TRBV2 and TRBJ1-4, with a weak D call TRBD1 (6 bases). The V and J ends lost 3 bases and 7 bases respectively, with 18 bases between them. The CDR3 totals 16 residues. Germline loops: CDR1 SNHLY, CDR2 FYNNEI. The CDR3 DNA is TGTGCCAGCAGTGATGAGTCGGCAGGGGTGTCTGAAAAACTGTTTTTT. Translation: CASSDESAGVSEKLFF.

This clonotype was counted at least ten times. The rearrangement uses TRBV7-9 and TRBJ1-1; a weak D match, TRBD1 (5 bases). The CDR3 is made up of 14 amino acids. Trimming removed 5 bases at V and 0 bases at J, with 10 bases between. CDR1 and CDR2 from the germline V gene are SEHNR and FQNEAQ (reference sequence). CDR3 in amino acids: CASSPGRLNTEAFF. For the CDR3, the DNA is TGTGCCAGCAGCCCGGGACGGCTGAACACTGAAGCTTTCTTT.

This clonotype appeared many times. The chain is built from TRBV7-2 and TRBJ2-7; D gene uncertain. The CDR3 has 14 residues. From germline, CDR1 is SGHTA and CDR2 FQGNSA. Trimming pared 5 bases from V and 3 bases from J, leaving 14 bases between. The CDR3 DNA reads as TGTGCCAGCAGCACATTGGACGGGTACTACGAGCAGTACTTC. Translation: CASSTLDGYYEQYF.

This clonotype was observed a handful of times. One end of the junction does not line up with germline, which may come from a read error. This chain uses TRBV5-1 with TRBJ1-5, with D perhaps matching TRBD1 (6 bases). This CDR3 spans 14 amino acids. Germline CDR1 SGHRS, CDR2 YFSETQ. CDR3: CASSLAGARQPQHF. CDR3 sequence (DNA): TGTGCCAGCAGCTTGGCAGGGGCGCGTCAGCCCCAGCATTTT.

This clonotype was observed a handful of times. The rearrangement uses TRBV2 and TRBJ1-2; TRBD1 matches at 7 bases. The CDR3 loop spans 15 amino acids. V lost 1 base, J lost 3 bases, and 5 bases stayed unmatched. Germline CDR1 is SNHLY and CDR2 is FYNNEI. CDR3 in amino acids: CASSEVRGRDYGYTF. DNA for the CDR3: TGTGCCAGCAGTGAAGTAAGGGGGCGAGACTATGGCTACACCTTC.

Only a few counts were recorded for this clonotype. This rearrangement joins TRBV12-3 or TRBV12-4 to TRBJ1-3, with D unresolved. The CDR3 is 10 residues long. V was shortened by 6 bases and J by 5 bases, with 2 bases between the two germline ends. In DNA form, the CDR3 reads TGTGCCAGCAGACGAAACACCATATATTTT. Amino acids: CASRRNTIYF.

The J gene is TRBJ1-2, the V gene TRBV4-1, with D tentatively TRBD1 (5 bases). Germline assignment: CDR1 MGHRA and CDR2 YSYEKL. The ends were cut back, 0 bases at V and 4 bases at J, with 6 bases in the middle. CDR3 length: 13 amino acids. CDR3 residues: CASSQEGPYGYTF. The CDR3 DNA follows: TGCGCCAGCAGCCAAGAGGGACCCTATGGCTACACCTTC.

The sample holds a few counts of this clonotype. The V and J genes are TRBV12-3 or TRBV12-4 and TRBJ1-6; maybe TRBD1 (5 bases). Trimming took off 2 bases at V and 14 bases at J, with 7 bases between the two ends. The CDR3 has 11 residues. CDR3 coding DNA: TGTGCCAGCAGTTTATTGGGGGCCCTCCACTTT. It encodes CASSLLGALHF.

This clonotype was found many times. The chain joins TRBV29-1 to TRBJ1-2, with 8 bases matching TRBD1. V lost 6 bases and J lost 6; bases outside the gene matches: 6. Looked up from germline, CDR1 is SQVTM and CDR2 is ANQGSEA. This CDR3 comprises 12 residues. Here the CDR3 reads CSVEDREHGYTF. CDR3 sequence (DNA): TGCAGCGTGGAGGACAGGGAGCATGGCTACACCTTC.

V and J are TRBV29-1 and TRBJ2-7, with TRBD2 matching 8 bases. Germline V gives CDR1 SQVTM, CDR2 ANQGSEA. This CDR3 has 11 residues. The CDR3 here is CSGTSRREQYF. In DNA, the CDR3 is TGCAGTGGGACTAGTCGGAGGGAGCAGTACTTC.

This clonotype has a count of ten or more. The chain is built from TRBV25-1 and TRBJ1-6; no firm D call. V lost 3 bases and J 8 bases, leaving 5 bases between the germline ends. This CDR3 has 12 amino acids. Germline V CDR1 and CDR2: MGHDK, SYGVNS. CDR3 protein: CASSEGYSPLHF. The CDR3 nucleotides are TGTGCCAGCAGTGAGGGGTATTCACCCCTCCACTTT.

With regard to this clonotype: The junction shows a germline mismatch at one end, possibly a read error. The genes are TRBV7-3 and TRBJ1-2, with D tentatively TRBD1 (5 bases). Germline V gene sequence: CDR1 SGHTA, CDR2 FQGTGA. The CDR3 loop spans 15 amino acids. In nucleotides, the CDR3 is TGCGCCAGCAGCCAAGATACAGCACAACAGGCGGGCTACACCTTC. Translation: CASSQDTAQQAGYTF.

This chain connects TRBV10-2 to TRBJ1-6, with a weak D call TRBD1 (5 bases). CDR3 length: 14 amino acids. Germline lookup yields CDR1 WSHSY and CDR2 SAAADI. The V and J ends lost 2 bases and 9 bases respectively, with 11 bases between them. The CDR3 here is CASSEMGVSSPLHF. The CDR3 DNA follows: TGCGCCAGCAGTGAGATGGGGGTCTCTTCACCCCTCCACTTT.

A few counts support this clonotype. Just one base apart from a much larger clone, this may be a read error. The CDR3 DNA sequence: TGTGCCAGCAGCTTAATTTTCCCTAATTCACCCCTCCACTTT. The encoded protein is CASSLIFPNSPLHF. The chain is built from TRBV5-6 and TRBJ1-6; D uncertain. The CDR3 covers 14 residues. Germline loops: CDR1 SGHDT, CDR2 YYEEEE. V lost 2 bases to trimming and J lost 6 bases, with 9 bases between them.

V gene TRBV5-1 combines with J gene TRBJ2-2; 7 nucleotides align to TRBD2. This CDR3 spans 15 amino acids. V lost 6 bases and J lost 1; bases outside the gene matches: 6. Germline CDR1 reads SGHRS; CDR2 reads YFSETQ. The CDR3 DNA follows: TGCGCCAGCACGGCGGGAGCCCAGAACACCGGGGAGCTGTTTTTT. Its translation: CASTAGAQNTGELFF.

The sample holds many counts of this clonotype. J is TRBJ1-2 and V is TRBV20-1; 7 bases are a match to TRBD1. V lost 6 bases, J lost 6 bases, and 7 bases stayed unmatched. The germline V gene encodes CDR1 DFQATT and CDR2 SNEGSKA (reference sequence). This CDR3 is built from 12 residues. The CDR3 is CSASTGADGYTF. DNA of the CDR3: TGCAGTGCCTCAACAGGGGCGGATGGCTACACCTTC.

This clonotype was recorded many times. J is TRBJ1-6 and V is TRBV15; D is unclear. Germline V lookup: CDR1 LNHNV, CDR2 YYDKDF (reference sequence). V dropped 0 bases and J dropped 10 bases, with 10 bases sitting between them. This CDR3 region has 14 residues. The CDR3 region is CATSRDSLSSPLHF. CDR3 DNA sequence: TGTGCCACCAGCAGAGATTCTCTGTCCTCACCCCTCCACTTT.

This clonotype was seen a few times. This chain joins TRBV7-9 and TRBJ1-1; D may be TRBD1 (5 bases). This CDR3 is built from 14 residues. Germline CDR1 reads SEHNR; CDR2 reads FQNEAQ (reference sequence). V lost 4 bases, J lost 4 bases, and 13 bases lay in between. CDR3 sequence: CASSYGTRGTEAFF. DNA of the CDR3: TGTGCCAGCAGCTACGGGACTCGTGGCACTGAAGCTTTCTTT.

The chain carries TRBV14 and TRBJ2-7; D might be TRBD2 (5 bases). CDR1 is SGHDN, CDR2 FVKESK, per germline. The CDR3 extends over 14 amino acids. V lost 1 base, J lost 3 bases, and 10 bases lay in between. The CDR3 coding sequence is TGTGCCAGCAGCCAAGTACGTGAGGGCTACGAGCAGTACTTC. It encodes CASSQVREGYEQYF.

The CDR3, as DNA: TGTGCCAGCAGCGTAGTCGGGGGCTTTGGCTACACCTTC. As protein: CASSVVGGFGYTF. The chain has TRBV9 and TRBJ1-2; D might be TRBD1 (6 bases). The germline CDR1 and CDR2 sequences are SGDLS and YYNGEE. With 0 bases removed from V and 7 bases from J, the gap between germline ends came to 10 bases. The CDR3 spans 13 residues. The whole variable domain, filled in from reference TRBV9 and TRBJ1-2, reads DSGVTQTPKHLITATGQRVTLRCSPRSGDLSVYWYQQSLDQGLQFLIQYYNGEERAKGNILERFSAQQFPDLHSELNLSSLELGDSALYFCASSVVGGFGYTFGSGTRLTVV.

This clonotype was counted many times. The chain uses TRBV9 and TRBJ1-2; the D is unclear. V lost 0 bases to trimming and J lost 4 bases, with 10 bases between them. There are 14 residues in the CDR3. From germline, CDR1 is SGDLS and CDR2 YYNGEE. The CDR3 nucleotides read TGTGCCAGCAGCGTAGCAGCCCAGCCCTATGGCTACACCTTC. It translates to CASSVAAQPYGYTF. The complete variable domain, with remaining parts taken from reference TRBV9 and TRBJ1-2, reads DSGVTQTPKHLITATGQRVTLRCSPRSGDLSVYWYQQSLDQGLQFLIQYYNGEERAKGNILERFSAQQFPDLHSELNLSSLELGDSALYFCASSVAAQPYGYTFGSGTRLTVV.

The sample holds a few counts of this clonotype. The chain is built from TRBV7-2 and TRBJ2-7; 10 nucleotides line up with TRBD2. The trim removed 1 base at V and 1 base at J, leaving 4 bases unmatched. Germline CDR1 SGHTA, CDR2 FQGNSA. This CDR3 contains 16 residues. Here the CDR3 DNA reads TGTGCCAGCAGCTTAGGGGTAGCGGGGGGTTCCTACGAGCAGTACTTC. Translating it yields CASSLGVAGGSYEQYF.

The chain uses TRBV2 and TRBJ2-2; possibly TRBD1 or TRBD2 for D (5 bases each). This CDR3 has 14 amino acids. With 10 bases removed from V and 5 bases from J, the gap between germline ends came to 17 bases. Germline V CDR1 and CDR2: SNHLY, FYNNEI. The CDR3 reads CANLEGSRTGELFF. The CDR3 DNA reads TGTGCCAACCTTGAGGGGAGCCGGACCGGGGAGCTGTTTTTT. The variable domain in full, completed from reference TRBV2 and TRBJ2-2, reads EPEVTQTPSHQVTQMGQEVILRCVPISNHLYFYWYRQILGQKVEFLVSFYNNEISEKSEIFDDQFSVERPDGSNFTLKIRSTKLEDSAMYFCANLEGSRTGELFFGEGSRLTVL.

The chain joins TRBV19 to TRBJ2-5; D unclear. This CDR3 has 14 amino acids. Germline V lookup: CDR1 LNHDA, CDR2 SQIVND (reference sequence). The V end lost 9 bases, the J end lost 5 bases, and 19 bases lay between the germline ends. The CDR3 loop is CASSWTEAVETQYF. DNA of the CDR3: TGTGCCAGCAGCTGGACCGAGGCCGTGGAGACCCAGTACTTC. The full variable domain, its missing parts supplied by reference TRBV19 and TRBJ2-5, is DGGITQSPKYLFRKEGQNVTLSCEQNLNHDAMYWYRQDPGQGLRLIYYSQIVNDFQKGDIAEGYSVSREKKESFPLTVTSAQKNPTAFYLCASSWTEAVETQYFGPGTRLLVL.

This clonotype turned up a few times. V gene TRBV20-1 combines with J gene TRBJ1-1; a possible D gene is TRBD1 (5 bases). The CDR3 covers 13 residues. In germline, CDR1 is DFQATT, CDR2 SNEGSKA (reference sequence). Trimming removed 6 bases at V and 0 bases at J, with 11 bases between. The CDR3 DNA reads as TGCAGTGCGACGGACACTCTGAACACTGAAGCTTTCTTT. Its translation: CSATDTLNTEAFF.